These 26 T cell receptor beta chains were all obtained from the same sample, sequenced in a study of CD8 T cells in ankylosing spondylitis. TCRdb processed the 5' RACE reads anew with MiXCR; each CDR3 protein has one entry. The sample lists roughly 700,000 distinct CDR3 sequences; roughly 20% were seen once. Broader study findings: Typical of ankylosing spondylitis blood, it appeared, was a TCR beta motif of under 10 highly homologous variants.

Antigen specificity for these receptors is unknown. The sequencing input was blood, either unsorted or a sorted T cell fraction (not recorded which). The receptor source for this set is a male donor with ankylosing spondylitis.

CDR3 sequence reads: CASSELGMNTEAFF. The CDR3 DNA reads TGTGCCAGCAGTGAATTGGGGATGAACACTGAAGCTTTCTTT. This chain links TRBV6-1 with TRBJ1-1; D unresolved. The germline V and J ends were trimmed by 2 bases and 0 bases, with 7 bases remaining between them. The length of the CDR3 is 14 residues. Germline CDR1 reads MNHNS; CDR2 reads SASEGT.

In DNA, the CDR3 is TGCAGTGTAAAGACAGGTGGCACAGATACGCAGTATTTT. Amino acid sequence: CSVKTGGTDTQYF. This sequence joins TRBV20-1 and TRBJ2-3; perhaps TRBD1 as D (6 bases). The CDR3 consists of 13 residues. Trimming stripped 7 bases from V and 1 base from J, with 12 bases between. From germline, CDR1 is DFQATT and CDR2 SNEGSKA (reference sequence).

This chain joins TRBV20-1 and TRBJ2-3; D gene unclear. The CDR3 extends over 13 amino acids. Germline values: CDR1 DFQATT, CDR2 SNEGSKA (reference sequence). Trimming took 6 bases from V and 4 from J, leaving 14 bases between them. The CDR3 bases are TGCAGTGCCCCGGATGTTGGCCCAGATACGCAGTATTTT. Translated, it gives CSAPDVGPDTQYF.

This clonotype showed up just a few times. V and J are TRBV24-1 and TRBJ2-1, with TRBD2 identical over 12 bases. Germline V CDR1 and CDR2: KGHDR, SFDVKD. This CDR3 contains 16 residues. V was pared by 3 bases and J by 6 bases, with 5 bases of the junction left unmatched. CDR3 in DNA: TGTGCCACCAGTGATCGACTAGCGGGGGAAATCAATGAGCAGTTCTTC. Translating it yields CATSDRLAGEINEQFF.

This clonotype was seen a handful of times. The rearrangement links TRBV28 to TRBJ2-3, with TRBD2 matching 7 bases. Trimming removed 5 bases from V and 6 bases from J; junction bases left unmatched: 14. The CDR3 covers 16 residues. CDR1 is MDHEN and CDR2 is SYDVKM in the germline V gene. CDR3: CASSGGSPAGYDTQYF. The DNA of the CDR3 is TGTGCCAGCAGTGGAGGGAGTCCAGCGGGATACGATACGCAGTATTTT.

In DNA, the CDR3 is TGTGCCAGCAGCTCTGGGCTAGCGGGATTCGAGCAGTACTTC. It yields the protein CASSSGLAGFEQYF. The rearrangement links TRBV7-9 to TRBJ2-7, with TRBD2 matching over 9 bases. This CDR3 contains 14 residues. V lost 4 bases and J lost 6; bases outside the gene matches: 7. Germline V gives CDR1 SEHNR, CDR2 FQNEAQ (reference sequence).

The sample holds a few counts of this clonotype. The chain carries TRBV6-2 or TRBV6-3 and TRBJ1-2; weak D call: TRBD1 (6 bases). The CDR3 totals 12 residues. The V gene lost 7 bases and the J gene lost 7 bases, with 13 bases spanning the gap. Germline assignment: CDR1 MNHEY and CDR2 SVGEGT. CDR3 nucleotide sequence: TGTGCCAGCACCCCACAGGGCGGTGGCTACACCTTC. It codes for CASTPQGGGYTF.

The CDR3 loop is CSAGVGASTDTQYF. CDR3 in DNA: TGCAGTGCTGGGGTGGGAGCTAGCACAGATACGCAGTATTTT. V is TRBV20-1 and J is TRBJ2-3; D possibly corresponds to TRBD2 (5 bases). V was shortened by 5 bases and J by 0 bases, with 12 bases between the two germline ends. Germline values: CDR1 DFQATT, CDR2 SNEGSKA (reference sequence). The CDR3 is made up of 14 amino acids.

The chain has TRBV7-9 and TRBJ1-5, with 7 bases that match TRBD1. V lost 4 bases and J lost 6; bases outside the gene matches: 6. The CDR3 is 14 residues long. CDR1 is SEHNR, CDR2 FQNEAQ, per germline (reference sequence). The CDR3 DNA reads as TGTGCCAGCAGCTCGATAACAGGGGCTCAGCCCCAGCATTTT. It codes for CASSSITGAQPQHF.

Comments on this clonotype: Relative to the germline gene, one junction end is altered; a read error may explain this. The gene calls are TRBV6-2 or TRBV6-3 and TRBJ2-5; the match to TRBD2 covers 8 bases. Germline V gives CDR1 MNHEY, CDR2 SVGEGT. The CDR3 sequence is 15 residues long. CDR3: CASSNSGLAGETQYF. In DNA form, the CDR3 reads TGTGCCAGCAGTAACTCCGGACTAGCAGGAGAGACCCAGTACTTC.

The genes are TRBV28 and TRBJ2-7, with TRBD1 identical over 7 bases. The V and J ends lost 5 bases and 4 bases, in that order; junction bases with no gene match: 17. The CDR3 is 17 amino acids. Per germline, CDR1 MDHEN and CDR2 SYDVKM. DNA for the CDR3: TGTGCCAGCAGTACACCGGGACAGCAAGCGGTGAGATACGAGCAGTACTTC. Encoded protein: CASSTPGQQAVRYEQYF.

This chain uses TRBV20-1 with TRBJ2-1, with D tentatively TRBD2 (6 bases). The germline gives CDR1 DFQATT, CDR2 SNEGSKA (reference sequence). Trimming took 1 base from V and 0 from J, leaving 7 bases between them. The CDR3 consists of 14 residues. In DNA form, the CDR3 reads TGCAGTGCTAGAGGGCGGGGCTCCTACAATGAGCAGTTCTTC. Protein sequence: CSARGRGSYNEQFF.

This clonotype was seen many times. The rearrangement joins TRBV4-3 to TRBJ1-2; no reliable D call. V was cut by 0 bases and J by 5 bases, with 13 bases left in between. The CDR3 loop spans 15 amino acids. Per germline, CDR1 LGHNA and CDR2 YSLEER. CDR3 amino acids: CASSQDLGSGYGYTF. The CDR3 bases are TGCGCCAGCAGCCAAGATTTGGGCAGTGGGTATGGCTACACCTTC.

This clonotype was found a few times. The CDR3 DNA follows: TGTGCCAGCAGTGCGTGGACAGGGTCCTACGAGCAGTACTTC. This sequence encodes CASSAWTGSYEQYF. This chain links TRBV27 with TRBJ2-7; TRBD1 aligns across 8 bases. The junction had 4 bases not matched to a gene; V was cut back by 5 bases and J by 1 base. The CDR3 is 14 residues long. The germline CDR1 and CDR2 sequences are MNHEY and SMNVEV (reference sequence).

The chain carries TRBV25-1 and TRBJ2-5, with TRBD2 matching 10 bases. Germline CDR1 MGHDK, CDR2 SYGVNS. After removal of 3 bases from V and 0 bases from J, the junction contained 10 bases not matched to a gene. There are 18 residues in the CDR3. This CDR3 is CASSEKPGTSANQETQYF. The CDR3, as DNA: TGTGCCAGCAGTGAGAAACCGGGGACTAGCGCCAACCAAGAGACCCAGTACTTC.

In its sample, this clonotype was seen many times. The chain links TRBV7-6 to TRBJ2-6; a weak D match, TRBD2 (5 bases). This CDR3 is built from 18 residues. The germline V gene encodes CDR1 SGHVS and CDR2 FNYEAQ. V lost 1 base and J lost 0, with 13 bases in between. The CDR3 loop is CASSLEAAGLSGANVLTF. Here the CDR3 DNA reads TGTGCCAGCAGCTTAGAAGCGGCAGGACTCTCTGGGGCCAACGTCCTGACTTTC.

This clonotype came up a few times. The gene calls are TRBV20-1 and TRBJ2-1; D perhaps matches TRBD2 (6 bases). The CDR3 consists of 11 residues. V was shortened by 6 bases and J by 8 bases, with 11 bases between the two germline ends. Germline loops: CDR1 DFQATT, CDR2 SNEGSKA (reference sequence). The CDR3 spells CSAWREYEQFF. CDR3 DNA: TGCAGTGCATGGCGGGAATATGAGCAGTTCTTC.

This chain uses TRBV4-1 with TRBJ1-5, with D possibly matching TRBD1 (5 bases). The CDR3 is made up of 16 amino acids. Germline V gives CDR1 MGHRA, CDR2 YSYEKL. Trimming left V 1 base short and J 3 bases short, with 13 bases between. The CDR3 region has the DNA TGCGCCAGCAGCCAAGCCCCCGGGACGGACAATCAGCCCCAGCATTTT. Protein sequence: CASSQAPGTDNQPQHF.

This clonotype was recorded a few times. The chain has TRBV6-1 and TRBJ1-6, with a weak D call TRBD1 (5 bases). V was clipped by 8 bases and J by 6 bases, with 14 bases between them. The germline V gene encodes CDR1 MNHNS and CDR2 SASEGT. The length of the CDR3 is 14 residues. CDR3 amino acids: CASRGEQSNSPLHF. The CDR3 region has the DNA TGTGCCAGCCGGGGGGAACAGAGTAATTCACCCCTCCACTTT.

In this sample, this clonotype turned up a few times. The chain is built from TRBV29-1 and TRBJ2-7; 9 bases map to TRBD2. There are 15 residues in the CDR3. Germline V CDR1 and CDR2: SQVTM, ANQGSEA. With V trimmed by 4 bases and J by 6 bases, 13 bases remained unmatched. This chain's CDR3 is CSVAGQGSGRGEQYF. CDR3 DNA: TGCAGCGTTGCAGGCCAGGGTAGCGGGAGAGGCGAGCAGTACTTC.

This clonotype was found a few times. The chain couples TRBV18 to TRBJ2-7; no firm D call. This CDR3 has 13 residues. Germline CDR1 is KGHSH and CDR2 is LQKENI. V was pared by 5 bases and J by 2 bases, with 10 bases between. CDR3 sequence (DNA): TGTGCCAGCTCATCTAAACCCCCCTACGAGCAGTACTTC. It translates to CASSSKPPYEQYF.

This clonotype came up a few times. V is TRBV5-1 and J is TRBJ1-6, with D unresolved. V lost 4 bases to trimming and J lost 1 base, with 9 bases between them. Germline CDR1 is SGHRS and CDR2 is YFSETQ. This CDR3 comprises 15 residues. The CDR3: CASSPEASYNSPLHF. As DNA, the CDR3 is TGCGCCAGCAGCCCGGAGGCGTCCTATAATTCACCCCTCCACTTT.

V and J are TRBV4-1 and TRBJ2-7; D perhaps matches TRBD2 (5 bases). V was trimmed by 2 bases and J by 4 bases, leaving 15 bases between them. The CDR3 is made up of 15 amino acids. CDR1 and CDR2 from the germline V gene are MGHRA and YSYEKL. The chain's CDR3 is CASSQKGGGVYEQYF. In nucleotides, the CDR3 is TGCGCCAGCAGCCAAAAAGGAGGTGGGGTGTACGAGCAGTACTTC.

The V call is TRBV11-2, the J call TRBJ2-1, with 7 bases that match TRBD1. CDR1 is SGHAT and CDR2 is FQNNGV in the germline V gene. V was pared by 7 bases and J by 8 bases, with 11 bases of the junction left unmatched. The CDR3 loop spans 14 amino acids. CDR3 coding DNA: TGTGCCAGCACCCTAGTAGGGGGCTGGGATGAGCAGTTCTTC. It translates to CASTLVGGWDEQFF.

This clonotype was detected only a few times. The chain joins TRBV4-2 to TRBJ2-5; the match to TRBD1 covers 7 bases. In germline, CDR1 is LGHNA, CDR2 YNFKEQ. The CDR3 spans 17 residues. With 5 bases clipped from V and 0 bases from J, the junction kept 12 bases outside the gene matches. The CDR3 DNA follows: TGTGCCAGCAGCAACAGGGGTCACACCGATTACCAAGAGACCCAGTACTTC. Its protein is CASSNRGHTDYQETQYF.

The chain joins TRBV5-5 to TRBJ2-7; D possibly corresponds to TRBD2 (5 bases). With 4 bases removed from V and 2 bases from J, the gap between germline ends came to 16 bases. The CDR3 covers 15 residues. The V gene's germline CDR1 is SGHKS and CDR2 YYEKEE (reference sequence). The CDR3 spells CASSRREQNTYEQYF. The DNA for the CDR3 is TGTGCCAGCAGCCGCCGGGAACAGAATACCTACGAGCAGTACTTC.